This T cell receptor (beta chain) was captured in a study of shared clonotypes between healthy human individuals. Across the whole study: Samples came from a couple of female and three male donors aged 18 to 49. Every donor yielded three CD4 naive, three CD4 memory, two CD8 naive and one CD8 memory plate.

CD45RO-negative, CCR7-positively selected cells formed the naive CD8 fraction, excluding terminally differentiated effector memory CD45RA+ cells. With respect to this clone: Antigen: not known.

Overall study findings and caveats: It was observed that about 5% of naive CD4 clonotypes were shared across a handful of donors.

Unmatched junction bases numbered 9, after V lost 7 bases and J lost 3 bases. CDR1 SQVTM and CDR2 ANQGSEA come from the germline V gene. The CDR3 totals 13 residues. Genomic DNA (from each subset) was split evenly across several immunoSEQ plates. TCRdb's table, derived via immunoSEQ multiplex PCR, lists solely in-frame clones and lacks some. The sample lists about 580,000 clones; 95% to 98% were seen once. The chain has TRBV29-1 and TRBJ2-7; 7 nucleotides align to TRBD1. This TCR was recovered from a man younger than 40 in good health. The source material was naive CD8+ T cells sorted from blood. The CDR3 protein is CSARQGNNYEQYF. The CDR3 nucleotides read TGCAGCGCGAGACAGGGTAACAACTACGAGCAGTACTTC.